Following are 32 T cell receptor beta chains from one sample sequenced in a study of cytomegalovirus exposure and HLA in healthy donors. With 60 Vbeta and 13 Jbeta primers, the PCR was carried out. Assay used: immunoSEQ multiplex PCR; TCRdb lists only in-frame clones, some missing. The data contain some 150,000 clones, roughly 77% of them seen just once; the ten biggest clones take up approximately 3.7%. Material: PBMCs. All receptors come from a human donor in good health.

The V call is TRBV28, the J call TRBJ2-5; 7 bases map to TRBD2. Judging by the DNA end, TRBJ2-7 fits better; the J call may be wrong. The CDR3 is 16 residues long. CDR1 is MDHEN and CDR2 is SYDVKM in the germline V gene. CDR3 coding DNA: TGTGCCAGCAGTTTTGGTGGTAGCGGGCTGTACTACGAGCAGTACTTC. As protein: CASSFGGSGLYYEQYF.

The V gene is TRBV7-2, the J gene TRBJ2-7; possible D gene TRBD1, 6 bases. CDR1 SGHTA and CDR2 FQGNSA come from the germline V gene. The CDR3 is 13 amino acids. V lost 5 bases, J lost 2 bases, and 10 bases lay in between. CDR3 amino acids: CASSQDRPYEQYF. The CDR3 region has the DNA TGTGCCAGCAGCCAGGACAGACCCTACGAGCAGTACTTC.

This clone was detected a few times. V and J are TRBV5-4 and TRBJ2-6; the D is unclear. With 0 bases removed from V and 0 bases from J, the gap between germline ends came to 16 bases. The CDR3 sequence is 19 residues long. Germline V gene data show CDR1 as SGHNT and CDR2 as YYREEE (reference sequence). Written as DNA, the CDR3 is TGTGCCAGCAGCTTGGGAAGACGGAGACCTCCCTCTGGGGCCAACGTCCTGACTTTC. It codes for CASSLGRRRPPSGANVLTF. The full variable domain, its missing parts supplied by reference TRBV5-4 and TRBJ2-6, is ETGVTQSPTHLIKTRGQQVTLRCSSQSGHNTVSWYQQALGQGPQFIFQYYREEENGRGNFPPRFSGLQFPNYSSELNVNALELDDSALYLCASSLGRRRPPSGANVLTFGAGSRLTVL.

This chain joins TRBV19 and TRBJ2-7; 8 bases are shared with TRBD1. Germline V lookup: CDR1 LNHDA, CDR2 SQIVND (reference sequence). V shed 10 bases, J shed 4 bases, and the junction held 9 bases outside the gene matches. This CDR3 is built from 13 residues. CDR3 loop: CATQGTGHYEQYF. CDR3 nucleotides: TGTGCCACCCAAGGGACAGGACATTACGAGCAGTACTTC.

The chain carries TRBV7-3 and TRBJ2-1; TRBD1 is a possible D gene (6 bases). Germline lookup yields CDR1 SGHTA and CDR2 FQGTGA. This CDR3 contains 18 residues. Trimming took 0 bases from V and 3 from J, leaving 18 bases between them. CDR3 DNA sequence: TGTGCCAGCAGCTTAACACAGGGAGTAGGACGGGACTACAATGAGCAGTTCTTC. Translation gives CASSLTQGVGRDYNEQFF. The whole variable domain, remainder taken from reference TRBV7-3 and TRBJ2-1, is GAGVSQTPSNKVTEKGKYVELRCDPISGHTALYWYRQSLGQGPEFLIYFQGTGAADDSGLPNDRFFAVRPEGSVSTLKIQRTERGDSAVYLCASSLTQGVGRDYNEQFFGPGTRLTVL.

The J gene is TRBJ1-3, the V gene TRBV7-2, with TRBD1 as a possible D gene (6 bases). This CDR3 contains 14 residues. V lost 5 bases, J lost 6 bases, and 14 bases lay in between. Germline V gene sequence: CDR1 SGHTA, CDR2 FQGNSA. In DNA form, the CDR3 reads TGTGCCAGCAGCCCCGGACAGAAGGAAAACACCATATATTTT. The encoded protein is CASSPGQKENTIYF.

The chain employs TRBV27 and TRBJ2-7; 9 positions match TRBD2. The germline CDR1 and CDR2 sequences are MNHEY and SMNVEV (reference sequence). The CDR3 is made up of 14 amino acids. V shed 4 bases and J 1 base; nucleotides not matched to a gene: 2. The CDR3 here is CASSSGLASYEQYF. The CDR3, as DNA: TGTGCCAGCAGTTCGGGACTAGCATCCTACGAGCAGTACTTC.

CDR3 nucleotide sequence: TGTGCCAGCAGCCGTGGGGCAGTGGGGCCTGGCCAAGAGACCCAGTACTTC. This encodes CASSRGAVGPGQETQYF. The rearrangement links TRBV13 to TRBJ2-5; possible D gene TRBD1, 5 bases. CDR1 and CDR2 from the germline V gene are PRHDT and FYEKMQ (reference sequence). The CDR3 runs to 17 residues. Between the trimmed V and J ends, which lost 5 bases and 1 base, there was a span of 20 bases.

The V gene is TRBV18, the J gene TRBJ2-7; 7 bases are a match to TRBD1. With 0 bases clipped from V and 5 bases from J, the junction kept 7 bases outside the gene matches. The CDR3 is 15 amino acids. Per germline, CDR1 KGHSH and CDR2 LQKENI. CDR3 in amino acids: CASSPPNKGADEQYF. In DNA, the CDR3 is TGTGCCAGCTCACCACCAAATAAGGGGGCAGACGAGCAGTACTTC.

V gene TRBV13 combines with J gene TRBJ1-2; 12 nucleotides agree with TRBD1. Germline values: CDR1 PRHDT, CDR2 FYEKMQ (reference sequence). CDR3 length: 18 residues. V gave up 0 bases and J gave up 3 bases; unmatched junction bases: 8. CDR3 sequence reads: CASSLGTPGQGAYYGYTF. CDR3 nucleotides: TGTGCCAGCAGCTTAGGAACTCCGGGACAGGGGGCATACTATGGCTACACCTTC.

The chain joins TRBV5-1 to TRBJ1-2; D not resolved. V lost 0 bases and J 4 bases, leaving 16 bases between the germline ends. The V gene's germline CDR1 is SGHRS and CDR2 YFSETQ. The CDR3 is 16 residues long. The CDR3 protein is CASSLASGLVRYGYTF. The CDR3 coding sequence is TGCGCCAGCAGCTTGGCATCGGGGTTGGTCCGCTATGGCTACACCTTC.

The V gene is TRBV2, the J gene TRBJ2-7; 7 positions agree with TRBD1. Losses at the gene ends were 4 bases for V and 5 bases for J; bases not matched to a gene: 11. The germline CDR1 and CDR2 sequences are SNHLY and FYNNEI. CDR3 length: 15 residues. CDR3 DNA sequence: TGTGCCAGCAGTGTACCCGGGACAGTCTTCCACGAGCAGTACTTC. This gives the protein CASSVPGTVFHEQYF.

The V call is TRBV30, the J call TRBJ2-5; 9 nucleotides agree with TRBD1. The J call may be incorrect, as the DNA end agrees better with TRBJ2-7. The CDR3 consists of 14 residues. Germline lookup yields CDR1 GTSNPN and CDR2 SVGIG (reference sequence). The CDR3 region is CAWGRDRAAYEQYF. The DNA of the CDR3 is TGTGCCTGGGGGCGGGACAGGGCCGCCTACGAGCAGTACTTC.

Of note for this clone: One end of the junction is discordant with germline, which a read error may explain. This sequence joins TRBV7-2 and TRBJ2-3, with TRBD2 identical over 8 bases. The CDR3 is 14 amino acids. The germline gives CDR1 SGHTA, CDR2 FQGNSA. The CDR3, as DNA: TGTGCCAGCACCCAGAATCTAGCGGGTGGGATACCCCAATTT. The encoded protein is CASTQNLAGGIPQF.

The table lists this clone with a few counts. The same CDR3 can be traced to other DNA sequences in this sample. The chain joins TRBV7-2 to TRBJ1-5; D unclear. Trimming left V 1 base short and J 7 bases short, with 8 bases between. There are 13 residues in the CDR3. The germline V gene has CDR1 SGHTA and CDR2 FQGNSA. CDR3 amino acids: CASSLGGGQPQHF. The CDR3 coding sequence is TGTGCCAGCAGCTTAGGGGGAGGGCAGCCCCAGCATTTT.

The chain carries TRBV9 and TRBJ2-3; D not certain. V lost 2 bases and J 4 bases, leaving 11 bases between the germline ends. This CDR3 comprises 14 residues. Germline assignment: CDR1 SGDLS and CDR2 YYNGEE. DNA for the CDR3: TGTGCCAGCAGCGTGGGCAGTTTGCCAGATACGCAGTATTTT. Protein sequence: CASSVGSLPDTQYF.

The chain joins TRBV18 to TRBJ1-2, with no clear D. With 2 bases removed from V and 4 bases from J, the gap between germline ends came to 17 bases. CDR1 and CDR2 (germline): KGHSH, LQKENI. CDR3 length equals 16 residues. The chain's CDR3 is CASSPGWQDILYGYTF. In DNA form, the CDR3 reads TGTGCCAGCTCACCAGGTTGGCAGGATATTCTCTATGGCTACACCTTC. The whole variable domain, filled in from reference TRBV18 and TRBJ1-2, reads NAGVMQNPRHLVRRRGQEARLRCSPMKGHSHVYWYRQLPEEGLKFMVYLQKENIIDESGMPKERFSAEFPKEGPSILRIQQVVRGDSAAYFCASSPGWQDILYGYTFGSGTRLTVV.

The chain employs TRBV7-9 and TRBJ2-7, with 12 nucleotides matching TRBD1. V lost 5 bases and J lost 4; bases outside the gene matches: 9. The CDR3 is made up of 16 amino acids. Germline assignment: CDR1 SEHNR and CDR2 FQNEAQ (reference sequence). The CDR3 sequence is CASSPAGTGGLYEQYF. For the CDR3, the DNA is TGTGCCAGCAGCCCCGCCGGGACAGGGGGCTTGTACGAGCAGTACTTC.

This chain links TRBV7-2 with TRBJ2-4, with a tentative D call TRBD2 (5 bases). The ends were cut back, 0 bases at V and 6 bases at J, with 9 bases in the middle. Germline CDR1 and CDR2: SGHTA and FQGNSA. The CDR3 sequence is 14 residues long. Here the CDR3 reads CASSLAGVANIQYF. DNA of the CDR3: TGTGCCAGCAGCTTAGCGGGAGTGGCAAACATTCAGTACTTC. The full variable domain, rest sourced from reference TRBV7-2 and TRBJ2-4, is GAGVSQSPSNKVTEKGKDVELRCDPISGHTALYWYRQSLGQGLEFLIYFQGNSAPDKSGLPSDRFSAERTGGSVSTLTIQRTQQEDSAVYLCASSLAGVANIQYFGAGTRLSVL.

The V and J genes are TRBV11-2 and TRBJ1-1; D ambiguous. Germline V lookup: CDR1 SGHAT, CDR2 FQNNGV. The length of the CDR3 is 13 residues. The V and J ends lost 3 bases and 1 base respectively, with 6 bases between them. CDR3 region: CASSLEGNTEAFF. For the CDR3, the DNA is TGTGCCAGCAGCTTGGAGGGGAACACTGAAGCTTTCTTT.

CDR3 nucleotides: TGTGCCAGCAGCGTTAGCTTGAGAGGGTCTTCGGGGCAAGAGACCCAGTACTTC. This codes for CASSVSLRGSSGQETQYF. The chain combines TRBV9 with TRBJ2-5; D may be TRBD2 (5 bases). Trimming removed 2 bases at V and 2 bases at J, with 22 bases between. CDR3 length: 18 amino acids. Germline CDR1 SGDLS, CDR2 YYNGEE.

A few counts support this clone. J is TRBJ2-1 and V is TRBV30; 10 bases are shared with TRBD1. V was clipped by 4 bases and J by 5 bases; unmatched bases: 5. The length of the CDR3 is 14 residues. The germline V gene has CDR1 GTSNPN and CDR2 SVGIG (reference sequence). The CDR3 region has the DNA TGTGCCTGGATACCTGACAGGGGGCACAATGAGCAGTTCTTC. Encoded protein: CAWIPDRGHNEQFF.

This chain connects TRBV19 to TRBJ1-6; 11 bases match TRBD1. The length of the CDR3 is 14 residues. Germline V gene data show CDR1 as LNHDA and CDR2 as SQIVND (reference sequence). Trimming removed 10 bases from V and 9 bases from J; junction bases left unmatched: 8. This chain's CDR3 is CATGAGTGGSPLHF. The CDR3 DNA reads as TGTGCCACCGGAGCCGGGACAGGGGGTTCACCCCTCCACTTT.

This clone was observed a handful of times. The rearrangement uses TRBV5-6 and TRBJ2-7; TRBD1 aligns across 7 bases. This CDR3 spans 15 amino acids. CDR1 is SGHDT and CDR2 is YYEEEE in the germline V gene. V trimming: 0 bases; J trimming: 6 bases; junction bases outside the gene matches: 9. The DNA for the CDR3 is TGTGCCAGCAGCTTGGAGCCGGACAGGTATTGCGAGCAGTACTTC. As protein: CASSLEPDRYCEQYF.

Notes on this clone: Relative to the germline gene, one junction end is altered; a read error may explain this. V usage is TRBV5-4 and J usage is TRBJ1-2; no clear D. Germline lookup yields CDR1 SGHNT and CDR2 YYREEE (reference sequence). The CDR3 is 16 amino acids. CDR3 coding DNA: TGTGCCAGCAGCCCACCTAGTCTGGCCCCTGGCTATGGCTACCCCTTC. Amino acid sequence: CASSPPSLAPGYGYPF.

This clone was counted only a few times. This sequence joins TRBV27 and TRBJ1-5, with D possibly being TRBD1 (6 bases). Trimming left V 5 bases short and J 1 base short, with 15 bases between. This CDR3 comprises 16 residues. Germline CDR1 and CDR2: MNHEY and SMNVEV (reference sequence). CDR3 residues: CASSPRTGKSNQPQHF. The CDR3 coding sequence is TGTGCCAGCAGTCCCAGAACAGGGAAAAGCAATCAGCCCCAGCATTTT.

The J gene is TRBJ2-7, the V gene TRBV18, with 9 bases fitting TRBD1. The ends lost 6 bases at V and 5 bases at J; junction bases unmatched: 11. This CDR3 has 15 residues. Germline lookup yields CDR1 KGHSH and CDR2 LQKENI. DNA for the CDR3: TGTGCCAGCTCTCTGGACCGGGACAGGGCCCACGAGCAGTACTTC. Amino acid sequence: CASSLDRDRAHEQYF. Variable domain in full (rest from reference TRBV18 and TRBJ2-7): NAGVMQNPRHLVRRRGQEARLRCSPMKGHSHVYWYRQLPEEGLKFMVYLQKENIIDESGMPKERFSAEFPKEGPSILRIQQVVRGDSAAYFCASSLDRDRAHEQYFGPGTRLTVT.

In its sample, this clone was seen a few times. This chain connects TRBV10-3 to TRBJ2-2; possible D gene TRBD1, 7 bases. V lost 4 bases to trimming and J lost 4 bases, with 16 bases between them. The CDR3 is 16 residues long. Looked up from germline, CDR1 is ENHRY and CDR2 is SYGVKD. The CDR3 loop reads CAISGQGGLSTGELFF. CDR3 in DNA: TGTGCCATCAGTGGGCAGGGGGGCCTGAGCACCGGGGAGCTGTTTTTT.

The chain's CDR3 is CASSLDLAGEETQYF. The CDR3 DNA is TGTGCCAGCAGCTTAGACCTAGCGGGAGAAGAGACCCAGTACTTC. The chain combines TRBV7-2 with TRBJ2-5; 10 bases map to TRBD2. The CDR3 has 15 amino acids. J was trimmed by 3 bases and V by 1 base; bases with no gene match: 2. The germline V gene has CDR1 SGHTA and CDR2 FQGNSA.

The chain carries TRBV19 and TRBJ1-4, with 7 bases fitting TRBD1. The trim removed 5 bases at V and 4 bases at J, leaving 7 bases unmatched. The CDR3 spans 15 residues. Germline CDR1 LNHDA, CDR2 SQIVND (reference sequence). DNA of the CDR3: TGTGCCAGTAGTCTCACAGGGGTGATTAATGAAAAACTGTTTTTT. Translation: CASSLTGVINEKLFF.

This chain links TRBV29-1 with TRBJ2-1, with 7 bases lining up with TRBD1. The CDR3 is 12 residues long. The V and J ends lost 5 bases and 6 bases, in that order; junction bases with no gene match: 4. Germline CDR1 and CDR2: SQVTM and ANQGSEA. CDR3 sequence reads: CSVRQGSNEQFF. CDR3 coding DNA: TGCAGCGTTCGACAGGGTAGCAATGAGCAGTTCTTC.

This clone has just a few counts. The rearrangement joins TRBV4-1 to TRBJ1-1, with 8 bases lining up with TRBD1. CDR1 and CDR2 (germline): MGHRA, YSYEKL. The CDR3 has 15 amino acids. J lost 1 base, V lost 5 bases, and 6 bases had no gene match. The CDR3 DNA follows: TGCGCCAGCAGCGGATACAGGGGGAAGAACACTGAAGCTTTCTTT. It yields the protein CASSGYRGKNTEAFF.